This entry lists 13 T cell receptor beta chains sequenced from one sample in a study of T-cell memory formation after mild COVID-19. TCRdb processed the 5' RACE reads anew with MiXCR; each CDR3 protein has one entry. The sample contains just over 300,000 distinct CDR3 sequences, just under 20% of which appear only once. Input material: PBMCs or a T cell subset sorted from them (not recorded which). The receptors shown here come from a man aged 18 to 30 who had mild COVID-19 (a few samples of this study predate the infection). Cell type and time point are not known.

The J gene is TRBJ1-5, the V gene TRBV7-2; TRBD1 agrees at 8 bases. The CDR3 spans 15 residues. The J segment lost 5 bases and the V segment lost 5 bases, leaving 8 bases of the junction unmatched. Germline V gene sequence: CDR1 SGHTA, CDR2 FQGNSA. This CDR3 reads CASSVAGGEDQPQHF. The CDR3 nucleotides are TGTGCCAGCAGCGTTGCAGGGGGCGAAGATCAGCCCCAGCATTTT.

This clonotype was counted a few times. The rearrangement joins TRBV4-1 to TRBJ1-4; tentative D call: TRBD1 (6 bases). Trimming took off 6 bases at V and 3 bases at J, with 14 bases between the two ends. This CDR3 is built from 15 residues. Germline CDR1 MGHRA, CDR2 YSYEKL. The CDR3 spells CASRPRGSANEKLFF. CDR3 sequence (DNA): TGCGCCAGCAGGCCCAGGGGCTCGGCTAATGAAAAACTGTTTTTT.

The V gene is TRBV21-1, the J gene TRBJ2-3. TRBV21-1 is deemed a pseudogene. The CDR3 loop spans 14 amino acids. CDR3: CASSKYKSTDTQYF. As DNA, the CDR3 is TGTGCCAGCAGCAAATACAAGAGCACAGATACGCAGTATTTT.

This clonotype was counted many times. The chain uses TRBV20-1 and TRBJ1-1; possibly TRBD1 for D (5 bases). Germline V gene sequence: CDR1 DFQATT, CDR2 SNEGSKA (reference sequence). V was shortened by 3 bases and J by 1 base, with 18 bases between the two germline ends. There are 16 residues in the CDR3. The CDR3 DNA reads as TGCAGTGCTAGTTGGTGGGGGATTAGGAGGAACACTGAAGCTTTCTTT. Protein product: CSASWWGIRRNTEAFF.

This clonotype was recorded at least ten times. The chain has TRBV5-1 and TRBJ2-7, with unresolved D. Deletions cut 0 bases from V and 0 bases from J, with 10 bases between. The germline V gene encodes CDR1 SGHRS and CDR2 YFSETQ. There are 15 residues in the CDR3. CDR3 residues: CASSLALFSSYEQYF. DNA for the CDR3: TGCGCCAGCAGCTTGGCCTTGTTCAGCTCCTACGAGCAGTACTTC.

This clonotype was picked up a small number of times. The chain recombines TRBV5-1 with TRBJ2-5; D perhaps matches TRBD2 (6 bases). Germline CDR1 and CDR2: SGHRS and YFSETQ. The ends were cut back, 1 base at V and 4 bases at J, with 17 bases in the middle. The CDR3 covers 16 residues. Written as DNA, the CDR3 is TGCGCCAGCAGCTTGTTTCTCGGTAGCGGTAGAGAGACCCAGTACTTC. Residues: CASSLFLGSGRETQYF.

This clonotype was detected only a few times. V usage is TRBV2 and J usage is TRBJ2-3; D may correspond to TRBD1 or TRBD2 (5 bases each). V was clipped by 9 bases and J by 5 bases, with 15 bases between them. Germline CDR1 is SNHLY and CDR2 is FYNNEI. The length of the CDR3 is 13 residues. The CDR3 sequence: CARSEGSRDTQYF. In DNA, the CDR3 is TGTGCCAGGTCAGAGGGGTCCAGAGATACGCAGTATTTT.

This clonotype was counted between two and nine times. The chain links TRBV4-2 to TRBJ1-2, with D unresolved. V lost 0 bases and J lost 0, with 14 bases in between. This CDR3 spans 17 amino acids. Germline CDR1 LGHNA, CDR2 YNFKEQ. CDR3 DNA: TGTGCCAGCAGCCAAGATTATCGGGCTTTAGCTAACTATGGCTACACCTTC. Its protein is CASSQDYRALANYGYTF.

The J gene is TRBJ2-1, the V gene TRBV20-1; 14 nucleotides line up with TRBD2. V dropped 6 bases and J dropped 4; count of bases not matched to a gene: 5. Germline values: CDR1 DFQATT, CDR2 SNEGSKA (reference sequence). The CDR3 contains 15 residues. In DNA, the CDR3 is TGCAGTGCGTGGACTAGCGGGGGGTCTTACAATGAGCAGTTCTTC. This codes for CSAWTSGGSYNEQFF.

This clonotype was detected a few times. The chain recombines TRBV5-1 with TRBJ2-6; unclear D gene. Trimming took off 4 bases at V and 0 bases at J, with 8 bases between the two ends. CDR1 and CDR2 from the germline V gene are SGHRS and YFSETQ. The CDR3 extends over 15 amino acids. The CDR3 DNA reads TGCGCCAGCAGCGAGTTCGGCTCTGGGGCCAACGTCCTGACTTTC. Translation: CASSEFGSGANVLTF.

This chain uses TRBV7-2 with TRBJ1-2; perhaps TRBD1 as D (5 bases). With 6 bases removed from V and 4 bases from J, the gap between germline ends came to 18 bases. The germline V gene encodes CDR1 SGHTA and CDR2 FQGNSA. There are 15 residues in the CDR3. CDR3 bases: TGTGCCAGCAGTCCGACAGCAGGGTCTTCCTATGGCTACACCTTC. Translation gives CASSPTAGSSYGYTF.

V and J are TRBV12-3 or TRBV12-4 and TRBJ2-7; 7 nucleotides line up with TRBD1. The CDR3 covers 14 residues. The V gene end was trimmed by 6 bases and the J gene end by 0 bases; junction bases not matched to a gene: 5. The CDR3 DNA follows: TGTGCCAGCAGCGGGACAGAAACCTCCTACGAGCAGTACTTC. The encoded protein is CASSGTETSYEQYF.

This clonotype was observed a handful of times. This rearrangement joins TRBV4-1 to TRBJ1-5; weak D call: TRBD1 (6 bases). Germline-derived CDR1 and CDR2 are MGHRA and YSYEKL. V lost 0 bases and J 7 bases, leaving 13 bases between the germline ends. The CDR3 covers 15 residues. CDR3: CASSQEEQGSQPQHF. CDR3 bases: TGCGCCAGCAGCCAAGAGGAACAGGGCAGCCAGCCCCAGCATTTT.